This T cell receptor beta chain was observed in a study of T cells in tuberculosis. Findings and limits, study-wide: Active tuberculosis alpha repertoires lay closer to GMM-specific TCRs than controls'.

Method: immunoSEQ multiplex PCR; TCRdb's copy keeps in-frame clones and lacks some. The table records about 25,000 clones, just over 90% of them present only once. Details on this clone: What it binds is not known.

Per germline, CDR1 GTSNPN and CDR2 SVGIG (reference sequence). With 2 bases removed from V and 4 bases from J, the gap between germline ends came to 6 bases. The CDR3 covers 12 residues. This TCR derives from a donor between 10 and 29 years old with latent tuberculosis or without tuberculosis infection. Some clones in this sample may be carry-over from other donors' samples. The rearrangement joins TRBV30 to TRBJ1-5; D remains ambiguous. Specimen: PBMCs. The CDR3 sequence is CAWSPENQPQHF. CDR3 coding DNA: TGTGCCTGGAGTCCTGAGAATCAGCCCCAGCATTTT.